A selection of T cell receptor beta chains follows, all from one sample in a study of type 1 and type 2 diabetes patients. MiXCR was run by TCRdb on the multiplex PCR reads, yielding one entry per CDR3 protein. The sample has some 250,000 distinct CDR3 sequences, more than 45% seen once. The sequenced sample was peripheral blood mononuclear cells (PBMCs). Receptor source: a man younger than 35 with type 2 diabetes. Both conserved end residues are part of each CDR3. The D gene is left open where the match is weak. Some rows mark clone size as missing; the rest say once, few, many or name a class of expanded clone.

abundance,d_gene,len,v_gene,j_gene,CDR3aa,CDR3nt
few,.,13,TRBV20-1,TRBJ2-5,CSARADYKETQYF,TGCAGTGCGAGGGCGGACTACAAAGAGACCCAGTACTTC
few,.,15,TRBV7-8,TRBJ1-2,CASSLGADRPTGYTF,TGTGCCAGCAGCTTAGGGGCGGACAGACCCACTGGCTACACCTTC
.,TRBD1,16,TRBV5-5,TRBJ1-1,CASSGGDSLVNTEAFF,TGTGCCAGCAGCGGAGGGGACAGCCTTGTGAACACTGAAGCTTTCTTT
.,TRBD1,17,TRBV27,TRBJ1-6,CASSHHPGQGKNSPLHF,TGTGCCAGCAGTCACCACCCGGGACAGGGAAAGAATTCACCCCTCCACTTT
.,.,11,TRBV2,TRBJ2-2,CASRGFGELFF,TGTGCCAGCAGGGGTTTCGGGGAGCTGTTTTTT
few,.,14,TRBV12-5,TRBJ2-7,CASGPGTGHYEQYF,TGTGCTAGTGGACCTGGGACGGGTCACTACGAGCAGTACTTC
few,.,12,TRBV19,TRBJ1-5,CASSYIGQPQHF,TGTGCCAGTAGTTATATTGGTCAGCCCCAGCATTTT
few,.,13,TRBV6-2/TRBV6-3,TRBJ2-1,CASSLDHYNEQFF,TGTGCCAGCAGTTTGGACCACTACAATGAGCAGTTCTTC
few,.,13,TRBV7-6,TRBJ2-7,CASSQDRFYEQYF,TGTGCCAGCAGCCAAGATCGGTTCTACGAGCAGTACTTC
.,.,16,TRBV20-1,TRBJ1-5,CSAISHPDSSNQPQHF,TGCAGTGCTATATCGCATCCAGACAGTAGCAATCAGCCCCAGCATTTT
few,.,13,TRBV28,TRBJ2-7,CASTDGLIGEQYF,TGTGCCAGCACGGACGGACTAATAGGGGAGCAGTACTTC
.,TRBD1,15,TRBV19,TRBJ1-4,CASTYSRGGNEKLFF,TGTGCCAGTACCTATAGCAGGGGGGGGAATGAAAAACTGTTTTTT
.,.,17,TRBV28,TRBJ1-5,CASSLEGRGNNNQPQHF,TGTGCCAGCAGTTTAGAGGGGAGAGGGAATAACAATCAGCCCCAGCATTTT
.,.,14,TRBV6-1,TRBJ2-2,CASSPPTLAGELFF,TGTGCCAGCAGTCCCCCTACCCTGGCCGGGGAGCTGTTTTTT
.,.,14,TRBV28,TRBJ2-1,CASSLGVYDNEQFF,TGTGCCAGCAGTTTGGGCGTTTACGACAATGAGCAGTTCTTC
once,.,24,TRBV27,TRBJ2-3,CASRPGAGGYTFGSGTTSTDTQYF,.
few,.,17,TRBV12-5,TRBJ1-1,CASGLVRPPGTNTEAFF,TGTGCTAGTGGTTTGGTACGCCCCCCCGGGACGAACACTGAAGCTTTCTTT
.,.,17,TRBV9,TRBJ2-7,CASSAGPPGTPPHEQYF,TGTGCCAGCAGCGCGGGCCCCCCGGGAACTCCCCCCCACGAGCAGTACTTC
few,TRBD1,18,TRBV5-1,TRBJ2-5,CASSLVRTGGGQVETQYF,TGCGCCAGCAGCTTGGTGAGGACAGGGGGTGGACAAGTGGAGACCCAGTACTTC
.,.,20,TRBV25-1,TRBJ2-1,CASSEYDRGRGAGAHNEQFF,TGTGCCAGCAGTGAATACGACAGGGGGAGAGGAGCGGGAGCTCACAATGAGCAGTTCTTC
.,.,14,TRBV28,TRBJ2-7,CASSLSQGPYEQYF,TGTGCCAGCAGTTTATCGCAGGGACCCTACGAGCAGTACTTC
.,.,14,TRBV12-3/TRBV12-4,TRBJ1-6,CASRVTGYNSPLHF,TGTGCCAGCAGGGTGACAGGATATAATTCACCCCTCCACTTT
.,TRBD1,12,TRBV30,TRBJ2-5,CAWRGQVETQYF,TGTGCCTGGAGGGGACAGGTCGAGACCCAGTACTTC
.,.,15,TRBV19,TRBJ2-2,CASSIQGWQTGELFF,TGTGCCAGTAGTATCCAGGGTTGGCAGACCGGGGAGCTGTTTTTT
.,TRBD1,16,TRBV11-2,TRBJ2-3,CASSTKTGGGTDTQYF,TGTGCCAGCAGCACCAAGACAGGGGGGGGCACAGATACGCAGTATTTT
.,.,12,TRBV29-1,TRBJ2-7,CSVLGASYEQYF,TGCAGCGTTCTAGGGGCCTCCTACGAGCAGTACTTC
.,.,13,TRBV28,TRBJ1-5,CASRDGENQPQHF,TGTGCCAGCAGGGACGGCGAAAATCAGCCCCAGCATTTT
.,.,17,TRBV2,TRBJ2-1,CASSDGTSFRDYNEQFF,TGTGCCAGCAGTGATGGGACTTCCTTTAGGGACTACAATGAGCAGTTCTTC
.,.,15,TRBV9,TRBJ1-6,CASSGATGRNSPLHF,TGTGCCAGCAGCGGTGCGACAGGTCGGAATTCACCCCTCCACTTT
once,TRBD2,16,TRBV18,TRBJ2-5,CASSPGAAGGKETQYF,TGTGCCAGCTCCCCGGGTGCAGCGGGGGGTAAAGAGACCCAGTACTTC
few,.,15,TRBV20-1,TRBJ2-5,CSARDDGEVQETQYF,TGCAGTGCTAGAGACGACGGGGAGGTACAAGAGACCCAGTACTTC
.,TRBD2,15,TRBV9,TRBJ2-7,CASSGGGGQSYEQYF,TGTGCCAGCAGCGGCGGGGGGGGTCAGTCCTACGAGCAGTACTTC
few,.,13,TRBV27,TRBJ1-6,CASSWEFNSPLHF,TGTGCCAGCAGTTGGGAATTTAATTCACCCCTCCACTTT
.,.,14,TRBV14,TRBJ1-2,CASNQGIARGGYTF,TGTGCCAGCAACCAAGGGATAGCCCGGGGCGGCTACACCTTC
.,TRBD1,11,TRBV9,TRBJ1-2,CASSGDRGYTF,TGTGCCAGCAGTGGGGACAGGGGCTACACCTTC
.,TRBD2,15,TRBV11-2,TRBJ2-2,CASSLLAGATGELFF,TGTGCCAGCAGCTTGCTAGCGGGAGCCACCGGGGAGCTGTTTTTT
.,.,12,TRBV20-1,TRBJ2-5,CSALWGLRAQYF,TGCAGTGCTCTTTGGGGGCTTAGGGCCCAGTACTTC
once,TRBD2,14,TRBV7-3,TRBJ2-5,CASSSHLAGETQYF,TGTGCCAGCAGCTCTCACTTAGCGGGAGAAACCCAGTACTTC
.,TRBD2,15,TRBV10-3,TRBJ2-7,CASSLSLAGGREQYF,TGTGCCAGCAGTTTATCGCTAGCGGGAGGACGCGAGCAGTACTTC
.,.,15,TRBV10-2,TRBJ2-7,CASSESRGSDGEQYF,TGCGCCAGCAGTGAGTCACGAGGTTCTGACGGCGAGCAGTACTTC
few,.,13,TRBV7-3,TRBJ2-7,CASRGGGYYEQYF,TGTGCCAGCAGGGGGGGGGGCTACTACGAGCAGTACTTC
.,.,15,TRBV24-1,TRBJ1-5,CATSDLGDSNQPQHF,TGTGCCACCAGTGATTTGGGGGACTCCAATCAGCCCCAGCATTTT
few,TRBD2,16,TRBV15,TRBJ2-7,CATSRGLAGARSEQYF,TGTGCCACCAGCAGGGGACTAGCGGGAGCACGTAGCGAGCAGTACTTC
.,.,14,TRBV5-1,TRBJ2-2,CASSLGPTGGELFF,TGCGCCAGCAGCTTGGGGCCCACGGGCGGGGAGCTGTTTTTT
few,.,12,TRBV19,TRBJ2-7,CASTDKHREQYF,TGTGCCAGTACCGACAAGCATAGGGAGCAGTACTTC
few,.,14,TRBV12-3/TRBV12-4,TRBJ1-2,CASSFWGANEGYTF,TGTGCCAGCAGTTTCTGGGGGGCAAACGAGGGCTACACCTTC
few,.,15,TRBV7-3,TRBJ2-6,CASSLRGSGANVLTF,TGTGCCAGCAGCTTAAGGGGCTCTGGGGCCAACGTCCTGACTTTC
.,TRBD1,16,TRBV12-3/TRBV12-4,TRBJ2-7,CASRPNRQGERYEQYF,TGTGCCAGCAGGCCGAATCGACAGGGGGAACGGTACGAGCAGTACTTC
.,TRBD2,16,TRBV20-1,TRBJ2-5,CSARGASGNVLETQYF,TGCAGTGCTAGAGGGGCTAGCGGGAACGTCTTAGAGACCCAGTACTTC
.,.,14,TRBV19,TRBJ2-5,CASSKTASQETQYF,TGTGCCAGTAGTAAAACGGCGAGCCAAGAGACCCAGTACTTC
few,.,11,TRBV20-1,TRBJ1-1,CSATGRGFAFF,TGCAGTGCTACAGGTCGTGGGTTCGCTTTCTTT
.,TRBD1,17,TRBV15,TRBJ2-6,CATSRLTGAGGANVLTF,TGTGCCACCAGCAGGCTGACAGGGGCTGGAGGGGCCAACGTCCTGACTTTC
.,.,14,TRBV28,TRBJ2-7,CASNNRDGGYEQYF,TGTGCCAGCAACAACCGGGACGGGGGCTACGAGCAGTACTTC
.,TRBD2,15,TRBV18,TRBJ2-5,CASSKALAGQETQYF,TGTGCCAGCTCGAAAGCACTAGCGGGACAAGAAACCCAGTACTTC
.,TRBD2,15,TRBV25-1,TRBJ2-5,CASSEYGRAQETQYF,TGTGCCAGCAGTGAATACGGGAGGGCTCAAGAGACCCAGTACTTC
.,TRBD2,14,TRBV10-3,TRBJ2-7,CAISDPGTSLEQYF,TGTGCCATCAGTGATCCCGGGACTAGTCTCGAGCAGTACTTC
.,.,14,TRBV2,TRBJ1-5,CASSEVETNQPQHF,TGTGCCAGCAGTGAAGTGGAGACTAATCAGCCCCAGCATTTT
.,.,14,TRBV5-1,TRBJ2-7,CASSLDGLAYEQYF,TGCGCCAGCAGCTTGGATGGACTTGCCTACGAGCAGTACTTC
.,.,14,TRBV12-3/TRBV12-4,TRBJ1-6,CASTLTAGNSPLHF,TGTGCCAGCACCCTCACGGCCGGAAATTCACCCCTCCACTTT